These 24 T cell receptor beta chains came from one sample sequenced in a study of T cell repertoires in cytomegalovirus infection. Using its own MiXCR run on the reads, TCRdb lists one record per CDR3 protein. The data contain hundreds of thousands of distinct CDR3 sequences, roughly 31% of them seen just once; the ten biggest clones take up roughly an eighth. Antigen specificity for these receptors is unknown. Sequences were derived from cultured CD8+ T cells from PBMCs, sampled from culture after CMV antigen stimulation. These receptors originate from a human donor in good health (CMV status not recorded). Some clones in this sample may be carry-over from other donors' samples.

The CDR3 sequence is CATAPGQGVAGELFF. The CDR3 DNA is TGTGCCACCGCCCCGGGACAGGGAGTCGCCGGGGAGCTGTTTTTT. The V gene is TRBV15, the J gene TRBJ2-2; the match to TRBD1 covers 9 bases. The CDR3 is 15 amino acids. V was clipped by 8 bases and J by 6 bases; unmatched bases: 10. CDR1 is LNHNV and CDR2 is YYDKDF in the germline V gene (reference sequence).

The J gene is TRBJ1-2, the V gene TRBV19; D is undetermined. Germline CDR1 reads LNHDA; CDR2 reads SQIVND (reference sequence). Between the trimmed V and J ends, which lost 3 bases and 4 bases, there was a span of 9 bases. This CDR3 comprises 13 residues. The CDR3 protein is CASSILTFYGYTF. CDR3 coding DNA: TGTGCCAGTAGTATTCTTACCTTCTATGGCTACACCTTC.

This clonotype showed up just a few times. The chain joins TRBV19 to TRBJ2-2; 12 bases are a match to TRBD1. J was trimmed by 5 bases and V by 5 bases; bases with no gene match: 9. This CDR3 is built from 17 residues. Per the germline V gene, CDR1 is LNHDA and CDR2 is SQIVND (reference sequence). The CDR3 here is CASSFGTGGASTGELFF. The CDR3 DNA reads as TGTGCCAGTAGTTTTGGGACAGGGGGCGCGAGTACCGGGGAGCTGTTTTTT.

In DNA, the CDR3 is TGTGCCAGCAGTTACGGACAGGGGGCCCGGGAGACCCAGTACTTC. Its protein product is CASSYGQGARETQYF. The chain carries TRBV6-5 and TRBJ2-5, with 11 bases matching TRBD1. CDR1 and CDR2 from the germline V gene are MNHEY and SVGAGI. The CDR3 is made up of 15 amino acids. J lost 5 bases, V lost 2 bases, and 4 bases had no gene match.

This clonotype was counted ten times or more. The rearrangement links TRBV7-9 to TRBJ1-4; 8 nucleotides agree with TRBD1. Losses at the gene ends were 5 bases for V and 8 bases for J; bases not matched to a gene: 10. The germline V gene encodes CDR1 SEHNR and CDR2 FQNEAQ (reference sequence). The CDR3 sequence is 15 residues long. The CDR3 coding sequence is TGTGCCAGCAGCCCTAGCGGGGGACAGGTCGAAAAACTGTTTTTT. Protein: CASSPSGGQVEKLFF. Full variable domain (missing parts from reference TRBV7-9 and TRBJ1-4): DTGVSQNPRHKITKRGQNVTFRCDPISEHNRLYWYRQTLGQGPEFLTYFQNEAQLEKSRLLSDRFSAERPKGSFSTLEIQRTEQGDSAMYLCASSPSGGQVEKLFFGSGTQLSVL.

This clonotype was observed a handful of times. The rearrangement uses TRBV24-1 and TRBJ2-3; 8 positions agree with TRBD1. The CDR3 is made up of 13 amino acids. Germline CDR1 reads KGHDR; CDR2 reads SFDVKD. V trimming: 10 bases; J trimming: 6 bases; junction bases outside the gene matches: 8. CDR3 residues: CATAGGEWDTQYF. For the CDR3, the DNA is TGTGCCACGGCAGGGGGCGAATGGGATACGCAGTATTTT.

The sample holds a few counts of this clonotype. The gene calls are TRBV6-5 and TRBJ2-5; TRBD1 agrees at 8 bases. V was pared by 7 bases and J by 5 bases, with 6 bases of the junction left unmatched. Germline V gives CDR1 MNHEY, CDR2 SVGAGI. The CDR3 contains 13 residues. DNA for the CDR3: TGTGCCAGCACGGACAGGGAGTGGGAGACCCAGTACTTC. Its protein product is CASTDREWETQYF.

This clonotype was observed many times. This chain joins TRBV12-3 or TRBV12-4 and TRBJ2-1; no firm D call. Trimming pared 7 bases from V and 7 bases from J, leaving 14 bases between. The CDR3 length is 13 residues. The CDR3 DNA sequence: TGTGCCAGCACCTTCGCCGGGCTAAATGAGCAGTTCTTC. Translating it yields CASTFAGLNEQFF.

This clonotype appeared many times. The rearrangement links TRBV7-2 to TRBJ1-5; 8 positions agree with TRBD1. CDR3 length equals 15 residues. The V gene end was trimmed by 1 base and the J gene end by 10 bases; junction bases not matched to a gene: 9. Germline values: CDR1 SGHTA, CDR2 FQGNSA. CDR3 nucleotide sequence: TGTGCCAGCAGCTTAGGTCACAGGGGGAGCTTTCCCCAGCATTTT. This gives the protein CASSLGHRGSFPQHF.

The chain carries TRBV4-3 and TRBJ2-1; 7 bases line up with TRBD2. V lost 6 bases to trimming and J lost 5 bases; unmatched junction nucleotides: 16. Germline CDR1 and CDR2: LGHNA and YSLEER. This CDR3 has 17 residues. CDR3 in amino acids: CASRPSSGRVRDNEQFF. The DNA for the CDR3 is TGCGCCAGCAGACCTAGTAGCGGGCGGGTCCGGGACAATGAGCAGTTCTTC.

This clonotype was detected a few times. V gene TRBV12-5 combines with J gene TRBJ2-3, with D possibly being TRBD2 (7 bases). V lost 0 bases and J 0 bases, leaving 19 bases between the germline ends. This CDR3 region has 19 residues. Germline V gene sequence: CDR1 LGHNT, CDR2 FRNRAP. The CDR3, as DNA: TGTGCTAGTGGTTTGGTACTGGGTGGGGGGGCCCCTAGCACAGATACGCAGTATTTT. Protein: CASGLVLGGGAPSTDTQYF.

This clonotype was recorded a few times. The V gene is TRBV6-6, the J gene TRBJ2-3; 10 nucleotides align to TRBD2. The V segment lost 0 bases and the J segment 4 bases; nucleotides outside the gene matches: 4. The CDR3 is 16 amino acids. Germline V gene lookup returns CDR1 MNHNY and CDR2 SVGAGI (reference sequence). The CDR3 reads CASSYSRLAGADTQYF. The CDR3 DNA reads as TGTGCCAGCAGTTACTCGAGGCTAGCGGGAGCAGATACGCAGTATTTT.

The chain carries TRBV5-8 and TRBJ2-7; D remains ambiguous. CDR3 length equals 13 residues. The ends were cut back, 7 bases at V and 6 bases at J, with 17 bases in the middle. Germline-derived CDR1 and CDR2 are SGHTS and YDEGEE. CDR3 in DNA: TGTGCCAGCGCGAACCCCGAATCAAGCGAGCAGTACGTC. Its translation is CASANPESSEQYV.

This clonotype was seen ten or more times. V and J are TRBV13 and TRBJ2-1; 14 bases map to TRBD2. Germline CDR1 PRHDT, CDR2 FYEKMQ (reference sequence). The CDR3 is 16 amino acids. Germline trimming cut 4 bases from V and 8 bases from J; bases unmatched to any gene: 7. CDR3 loop: CASSSPGLAGVDEQFF. The CDR3 region has the DNA TGTGCCAGCAGCTCTCCGGGACTAGCGGGGGTAGATGAGCAGTTCTTC.

This clonotype appeared a few times. This rearrangement joins TRBV5-6 to TRBJ2-1; tentative D call: TRBD2 (5 bases). The germline CDR1 and CDR2 sequences are SGHDT and YYEEEE. The CDR3 length is 14 residues. The V end was cut by 0 bases, the J end by 9 bases, with 13 bases between. CDR3 sequence (DNA): TGTGCCAGCAGCTTGGACGGGATAGGGCGTGAGCAGTTCTTC. It is translated as CASSLDGIGREQFF.

This clonotype was seen at least ten times. The chain joins TRBV7-2 to TRBJ2-1; no clear D. The CDR3 loop spans 18 amino acids. The germline CDR1 and CDR2 sequences are SGHTA and FQGNSA. The V end was cut by 0 bases, the J end by 0 bases, with 15 bases between. CDR3 in amino acids: CASSLAPPSSSSYNEQFF. CDR3 sequence (DNA): TGTGCCAGCAGCTTAGCCCCCCCCTCCAGCTCCTCCTACAATGAGCAGTTCTTC.

V gene TRBV27 combines with J gene TRBJ2-2, with D tentatively TRBD1 (5 bases). The germline V gene encodes CDR1 MNHEY and CDR2 SMNVEV (reference sequence). The CDR3 extends over 14 amino acids. V lost 5 bases, J lost 1 base, and 8 bases lay in between. The CDR3 loop reads CASSKGVNTGELFF. The CDR3 DNA reads TGTGCCAGCAGTAAAGGGGTGAACACCGGGGAGCTGTTTTTT.

The chain uses TRBV6-2 or TRBV6-3 and TRBJ2-1, with D hard to call. The CDR3 is 17 amino acids. Germline CDR1 reads MNHEY; CDR2 reads SVGEGT. The germline V and J ends were trimmed by 5 bases and 1 base, with 18 bases remaining between them. CDR3 coding DNA: TGTGCCAGCAGTCCGATCAAGGACGATAAATCCTACAATGAGCAGTTCTTC. Encoded protein: CASSPIKDDKSYNEQFF.

This clonotype came up a few times. J is TRBJ2-1 and V is TRBV5-1; tentative D call: TRBD2 (5 bases). Germline lookup yields CDR1 SGHRS and CDR2 YFSETQ. The CDR3 is 15 amino acids. The V end lost 0 bases, the J end lost 5 bases, and 12 bases lay between the germline ends. The CDR3 region is CASSLGGELNNEQFF. The CDR3, as DNA: TGCGCCAGCAGCTTGGGGGGAGAACTTAACAATGAGCAGTTCTTC.

This chain uses TRBV15 with TRBJ2-7; 9 bases agree with TRBD1. The V gene's germline CDR1 is LNHNV and CDR2 YYDKDF (reference sequence). V was clipped by 1 base and J by 2 bases; unmatched bases: 9. The CDR3 runs 17 residues. CDR3 loop: CATSRGSRTGEPYEQYV. The CDR3 region has the DNA TGTGCCACCAGCAGAGGGTCCAGGACAGGGGAACCCTACGAGCAGTACGTC.

Comment on this clonotype: Because it lacks the conserved phenylalanine or tryptophan at the end, this CDR3 is likely a read error. V and J are TRBV4-1 and TRBJ1-2; a weak D match, TRBD1 (6 bases). This CDR3 is built from 15 residues. V lost 0 bases and J 2 bases, leaving 10 bases between the germline ends. Germline lookup yields CDR1 MGHRA and CDR2 YSYEKL. CDR3 sequence (DNA): TGCGCCAGCAGCCAAGATCAAACAGGGAACTATGGCTACACCTCC. Amino acids: CASSQDQTGNYGYTS.

This clonotype was detected only a few times. The chain carries TRBV7-2 and TRBJ2-1; D not certain. V dropped 1 base and J dropped 6 bases, with 7 bases sitting between them. Germline assignment: CDR1 SGHTA and CDR2 FQGNSA. The length of the CDR3 is 13 residues. The CDR3 sequence is CASSLVHGNEQFF. In DNA, the CDR3 is TGTGCCAGCAGCTTAGTCCACGGCAATGAGCAGTTCTTC.

This chain uses TRBV6-1 with TRBJ2-1; tentative D call: TRBD1 (5 bases). This CDR3 is 11 amino acids long. Trimming removed 7 bases from V and 8 bases from J, with 9 bases in between. Germline V gives CDR1 MNHNS, CDR2 SASEGT. The CDR3 DNA reads as TGTGCCAGCATCAGGGTAGATGAGCAGTTCTTC. Translation: CASIRVDEQFF.

This clonotype turned up a few times. The chain has TRBV2 and TRBJ2-5; weak D call: TRBD2 (5 bases). Germline lookup yields CDR1 SNHLY and CDR2 FYNNEI. This CDR3 has 14 amino acids. Deletions cut 1 base from V and 5 bases from J, with 11 bases between. CDR3 amino acids: CASSEVPSLETQYF. The CDR3 DNA sequence: TGTGCCAGCAGTGAAGTACCTAGCCTGGAGACCCAGTACTTC.